The entry below describes one TCR beta chain. The antigen remains unidentified. TCRdb keeps only in-frame clones here, not all; method: immunoSEQ multiplex PCR. The profile shows roughly 98,000 clones, 70% to 85% of them singletons. The CDR3 has 15 residues. The germline V gene has CDR1 SEHNR and CDR2 FQNEAQ (reference sequence). V was trimmed by 1 base and J by 2 bases, leaving 10 bases between them. These data belong to a study of T cell responses to AZD1222 COVID-19 vaccine. Study-wide results and limits: The donor group comprised mostly white British people and more females; the analysis possibly underestimated clonal diversity. Baseline seropositivity characterized only six AZD1222 recipients.

The sequencing used peripheral blood, collected 28 days after the second AZD1222 dose. The clonotype comes from an adult who received the AZD1222 COVID-19 vaccine. This chain joins TRBV7-9 and TRBJ2-3; D possibly matches TRBD1 or TRBD2 (6 bases each). The CDR3 region is CASSLGGGNTDTQYF. The CDR3 DNA sequence: TGTGCCAGCAGCTTAGGAGGGGGGAACACAGATACGCAGTATTTT.